This T cell receptor beta chain is from a study of T cells in women clearing cervical HPV infection. Overall study results and limits: CIN3+ cases had significantly higher TCR richness than controls; evenness did not differ. Timing of associations relative to infection is unclear; T-cell subsets were not isolated. TRBV6-7 relative abundance averaged approximately 0.1% in cases and 0.15% to 0.2% in controls.

Turning to this clone: The antigen remains unidentified. The missing CDR3 end, 3 residues past where the read stops, is filled in from the germline J gene.

Germline CDR1 is SGHTA and CDR2 is FQGTGA. J was trimmed by 8 bases and V by 3 bases; bases with no gene match: 6. The CDR3 loop spans 15 amino acids. TCR beta CDR3 amplified by multiplex PCR from roughly 1,100 ng genomic DNA. Data came from immunoSEQ multiplex PCR; TCRdb stores just in-frame clones and leaves some out. The table for this sample gives tens of thousands of clones. This chain joins TRBV7-3 and TRBJ2-1; 11 bases map to TRBD2. Sequences were obtained from blood buffy coat. The TCR comes from a woman aged 18 to 75 with a cervical HPV16 infection that either progressed to CIN3+ or cleared (not recorded which). Here the CDR3 reads CASSLSTSGSHEQFF. Incomplete CDR3 DNA: TGTGCCAGCAGCTTGTCAACTAGCGGGAGTCATGAG.